Each of the 29 T cell receptor beta chains below was sequenced from the same sample in a study of blood T cell repertoires in COVID-19. Sequencing was performed with immunoSEQ multiplex PCR; in TCRdb, only in-frame clones are kept and a portion is missing. The data contain a few hundred thousand clones, roughly 80% of them singletons. The sample comprised PBMCs or T cells enriched from blood (not recorded which). The receptors were sampled from a woman aged 45-59 years who had recovered from COVID-19.

This sequence joins TRBV7-2 and TRBJ1-1; D call uncertain. The ends were cut back, 1 base at V and 0 bases at J, with 9 bases in the middle. This CDR3 region has 15 residues. The germline V gene encodes CDR1 SGHTA and CDR2 FQGNSA. The DNA of the CDR3 is TGTGCCAGCAGCTTAGTGACCCGGGTGAACACTGAAGCTTTCTTT. Its translation: CASSLVTRVNTEAFF.

In its sample, this clone was seen once. J is TRBJ2-6 and V is TRBV18; weak D call: TRBD1 (6 bases). V was pared by 0 bases and J by 3 bases, with 30 bases between. This CDR3 spans 23 amino acids. Germline V gives CDR1 KGHSH, CDR2 LQKENI. CDR3 protein: CASSPPAYGRGGHPYGGANVLTF. Written as DNA, the CDR3 is TGTGCCAGCTCACCACCGGCGTATGGGAGAGGGGGACATCCTTACGGTGGGGCCAACGTCCTGACTTTC. Full variable domain (missing parts from reference TRBV18 and TRBJ2-6): NAGVMQNPRHLVRRRGQEARLRCSPMKGHSHVYWYRQLPEEGLKFMVYLQKENIIDESGMPKERFSAEFPKEGPSILRIQQVVRGDSAAYFCASSPPAYGRGGHPYGGANVLTFGAGSRLTVL.

The chain has TRBV10-3 and TRBJ1-5; TRBD1 aligns across 7 bases. Germline V gene data show CDR1 as ENHRY and CDR2 as SYGVKD. The CDR3 has 13 amino acids. With 9 bases clipped from V and 9 bases from J, the junction kept 11 bases outside the gene matches. CDR3 bases: TGTGCCATGGAGCGACAGGGCTGGCCGCCCCAGCATTTT. Translating gives CAMERQGWPPQHF.

The chain has TRBV3-1 (or the pseudogene TRBV3-2) and TRBJ2-1; perhaps TRBD2 as D (7 bases). The CDR3 loop spans 13 amino acids. Germline V lookup: CDR1 LGHDT, CDR2 YNNKEL (reference sequence). V was trimmed by 7 bases and J by 8 bases, leaving 15 bases between them. The CDR3 protein is CASTFGGGDEQFF. DNA for the CDR3: TGTGCCAGCACCTTCGGAGGGGGGGATGAGCAGTTCTTC.

This clone turned up a few times. The V and J genes are TRBV6-5 and TRBJ1-4, with D possibly being TRBD1 (5 bases). The germline gives CDR1 MNHEY, CDR2 SVGAGI. Trimming shortened V by 7 bases and J by 8 bases, and 14 bases separated the two germline ends. This CDR3 is built from 13 residues. The DNA for the CDR3 is TGTGCCAGCAACCCCGGACCAGGGGAAAAACTGTTTTTT. It is translated as CASNPGPGEKLFF.

This clone was seen at least ten times. This sequence joins TRBV11-3 and TRBJ2-7; possible D gene TRBD2, 5 bases. The V end lost 6 bases, the J end lost 6 bases, and 18 bases lay between the germline ends. Germline V gene data show CDR1 as SGHNT and CDR2 as YENEEA. The CDR3 sequence is 14 residues long. This CDR3 reads CASSHTEAGGEQYF. In DNA, the CDR3 is TGTGCCAGCAGTCACACCGAGGCGGGTGGCGAGCAGTACTTC.

The V gene is TRBV11-3, the J gene TRBJ1-6; D may be TRBD1 (5 bases). From germline, CDR1 is SGHNT and CDR2 YENEEA. The CDR3 spans 14 residues. The V and J ends lost 3 bases and 7 bases respectively, with 10 bases between them. The CDR3 nucleotides read TGTGCCAGCAGCTTTAACAGGCCAAATTCACCCCTCCACTTT. Translation: CASSFNRPNSPLHF.

On this clone itself: One end of the junction does not line up with germline, which may come from a read error. V is TRBV30 and J is TRBJ1-2; 7 bases line up with TRBD1. The CDR3 has 11 amino acids. Germline V CDR1 and CDR2: GTSNPN, SVGIG (reference sequence). The CDR3 coding sequence is TGTGCCTGGAGTAGATACCGGGACAGTCCTTTC. Amino acid sequence: CAWSRYRDSPF.

This clone was observed a single time. The J gene is TRBJ2-1, the V gene TRBV7-5; TRBD2, the table's D call, lacks a check against the DNA. TRBV7-5 is listed as a pseudogene. This CDR3 has 20 amino acids. The CDR3 coding sequence is TGTGCCAGAAGCTCGAGACTAGCGGGGGAATTCTGTGGGCCCTACAATGAGCAGTTCTTC. Amino acid sequence: CARSSRLAGEFCGPYNEQFF.

The V gene is TRBV5-6, the J gene TRBJ2-7; 11 nucleotides align to TRBD1. Germline CDR1 SGHDT, CDR2 YYEEEE. V was clipped by 2 bases and J by 5 bases; unmatched bases: 6. The CDR3 has 15 residues. The CDR3 DNA reads TGTGCCAGCAGCTTAGGACAGGGGGCCATGGACGAGCAGTACTTC. This gives the protein CASSLGQGAMDEQYF.

The chain links TRBV13 to TRBJ1-1; D is uncertain. V shed 3 bases and J shed 1 base, with 6 bases lying between them. This CDR3 is 13 amino acids long. The V gene's germline CDR1 is PRHDT and CDR2 FYEKMQ (reference sequence). The CDR3 DNA is TGTGCCAGCAGCTTTAGCCAGAACACTGAAGCTTTCTTT. Translation gives CASSFSQNTEAFF.

The rearrangement joins TRBV3-1 (or the pseudogene TRBV3-2) to TRBJ1-3; D remains unclear. The CDR3 length is 11 residues. The ends were cut back, 4 bases at V and 6 bases at J, with 4 bases in the middle. Germline values: CDR1 LGHDT, CDR2 YNNKEL (reference sequence). The CDR3 reads CASSRANTIYF. CDR3 bases: TGTGCCAGCAGCCGGGCAAACACCATATATTTT.

The chain carries TRBV19 and TRBJ1-1; D uncertain. Germline V gene sequence: CDR1 LNHDA, CDR2 SQIVND (reference sequence). V shed 2 bases and J shed 4 bases, with 11 bases lying between them. There are 14 residues in the CDR3. The CDR3 bases are TGTGCCAGTAGTATAATCGGGAAATCCACTGAAGCTTTCTTT. Its translation: CASSIIGKSTEAFF.

There are a few counts of this clone. This chain uses TRBV11-2 with TRBJ2-1; maybe TRBD2 (6 bases). The length of the CDR3 is 15 residues. Between the trimmed V and J ends, which lost 5 bases and 8 bases, there was a span of 19 bases. CDR1 and CDR2 (germline): SGHAT, FQNNGV. As DNA, the CDR3 is TGTGCCAGCAGCGTGGCGGGATTCCCTCGCCATGAGCAGTTCTTC. It specifies CASSVAGFPRHEQFF.

The chain recombines TRBV19 with TRBJ2-2; D is ambiguous. V lost 5 bases and J 0 bases, leaving 7 bases between the germline ends. This CDR3 contains 14 residues. In germline, CDR1 is LNHDA, CDR2 SQIVND (reference sequence). CDR3 loop: CASSFRSNTGELFF. The CDR3 coding sequence is TGTGCCAGTAGTTTCCGGTCGAACACCGGGGAGCTGTTTTTT. Together with reference TRBV19 and TRBJ2-2, the CDR3 gives the full variable domain: DGGITQSPKYLFRKEGQNVTLSCEQNLNHDAMYWYRQDPGQGLRLIYYSQIVNDFQKGDIAEGYSVSREKKESFPLTVTSAQKNPTAFYLCASSFRSNTGELFFGEGSRLTVL.

This clone has a single count. This chain links TRBV7-2 with TRBJ2-6, with TRBD2 as a possible D gene (5 bases). The CDR3 totals 18 residues. CDR1 and CDR2 from the germline V gene are SGHTA and FQGNSA. The V gene lost 1 base and the J gene lost 2 bases, with 15 bases spanning the gap. Written as DNA, the CDR3 is TGTGCCAGCAGCTTAGTAGACGGATGGCGGGCTGGGGCCAACGTCCTGACTTTC. Translating gives CASSLVDGWRAGANVLTF.

The chain uses TRBV30 and TRBJ1-3; D perhaps matches TRBD1 (5 bases). The V end lost 4 bases, the J end lost 4 bases, and 8 bases lay between the germline ends. This CDR3 spans 12 amino acids. CDR1 and CDR2 from the germline V gene are GTSNPN and SVGIG (reference sequence). The CDR3: CAWTHRGNTIYF. The CDR3 region has the DNA TGTGCCTGGACCCACAGGGGAAACACCATATATTTT. The whole variable domain, filled in from reference TRBV30 and TRBJ1-3, reads SQTIHQWPATLVQPVGSPLSLECTVEGTSNPNLYWYRQAAGRGLQLLFYSVGIGQISSEVPQNLSASRPQDRQFILSSKKLLLSDSGFYLCAWTHRGNTIYFGEGSWLTVV.

V usage is TRBV20-1 and J usage is TRBJ2-5; 7 bases fit TRBD1. CDR3 length: 17 residues. The trim removed 3 bases at V and 5 bases at J, leaving 18 bases unmatched. CDR1 is DFQATT, CDR2 SNEGSKA, per germline (reference sequence). The CDR3 loop is CSASVIGGLRDSETQYF. The CDR3 DNA is TGCAGTGCTAGTGTGATAGGGGGCCTCAGGGATTCGGAGACCCAGTACTTC.

The J gene is TRBJ1-3, the V gene TRBV6-1, with D unresolved. Trimming removed 3 bases from V and 4 bases from J, with 19 bases in between. The CDR3 has 17 amino acids. Germline loops: CDR1 MNHNS, CDR2 SASEGT. CDR3 DNA: TGTGCCAGCAGTGAGACGAGGCTCCCTGGTTGGGGAAACACCATATATTTT. Translation gives CASSETRLPGWGNTIYF.

This chain uses TRBV7-2 with TRBJ1-2; a possible D gene is TRBD1 (5 bases). CDR3 length equals 16 residues. V was cut by 0 bases and J by 6 bases, with 17 bases left in between. Germline V gene lookup returns CDR1 SGHTA and CDR2 FQGNSA. Here the CDR3 reads CASSLAGGRVGDGYTF. CDR3 in DNA: TGTGCCAGCAGCTTAGCGGGGGGGAGGGTAGGAGATGGCTACACCTTC.

The chain employs TRBV4-1 and TRBJ1-2, with 7 bases matching TRBD1. Germline loops: CDR1 MGHRA, CDR2 YSYEKL. The ends lost 2 bases at V and 7 bases at J; junction bases unmatched: 7. The CDR3 extends over 14 amino acids. The CDR3 DNA follows: TGCGCCAGCAGCCAAAACAGGGGCTATGTTGGCTACACCTTC. It translates to CASSQNRGYVGYTF.

The chain carries TRBV9 and TRBJ1-4; a possible D gene is TRBD1 (5 bases). The CDR3 spans 14 residues. Germline V gives CDR1 SGDLS, CDR2 YYNGEE. V lost 0 bases and J 7 bases, leaving 10 bases between the germline ends. The CDR3, as DNA: TGTGCCAGCAGCGTAGGACCGGGGGGTGAAAAACTGTTTTTT. Its protein is CASSVGPGGEKLFF.

This clone was observed once. The chain carries TRBV13 and TRBJ2-5; tentative D call: TRBD2 (6 bases). The CDR3 extends over 16 amino acids. Germline V gene sequence: CDR1 PRHDT, CDR2 FYEKMQ (reference sequence). Trimming stripped 4 bases from V and 4 bases from J, with 19 bases between. CDR3 amino acids: CASSSMGLIGTETQYF. The CDR3 bases are TGTGCCAGCAGCTCCATGGGACTTATAGGAACAGAGACCCAGTACTTC.

This clone occurred once. This chain connects TRBV9 to TRBJ2-1; TRBD2 aligns across 7 bases. Germline values: CDR1 SGDLS, CDR2 YYNGEE. This CDR3 has 18 residues. V lost 0 bases to trimming and J lost 0 bases; unmatched junction nucleotides: 9. CDR3 in DNA: TGTGCCAGCAGCGTAGACGCAACTAGCGTAGGCTCCTACAATGAGCAGTTCTTC. Translation: CASSVDATSVGSYNEQFF.

The gene calls are TRBV7-2 and TRBJ1-1, with 7 bases fitting TRBD1. V was pared by 2 bases and J by 4 bases, with 7 bases of the junction left unmatched. CDR1 is SGHTA, CDR2 FQGNSA, per germline. This CDR3 is 15 amino acids long. CDR3 protein: CASSLQAGGLTEAFF. The CDR3 coding sequence is TGTGCCAGCAGCTTACAGGCAGGGGGTCTCACTGAAGCTTTCTTT.

The gene calls are TRBV6-5 and TRBJ1-2, with TRBD1 identical over 7 bases. The CDR3 sequence is 13 residues long. The V and J ends lost 5 bases and 4 bases, in that order; junction bases with no gene match: 4. The germline gives CDR1 MNHEY, CDR2 SVGAGI. DNA for the CDR3: TGTGCCAGCAGTAAGACAGGGATCTATGGCTACACCTTC. Protein: CASSKTGIYGYTF.

The CDR3 region is CASRPDRAGPGELFF. The CDR3 nucleotides read TGTGCCAGCAGGCCGGACAGGGCGGGTCCCGGGGAGCTGTTTTTT. V is TRBV6-4 and J is TRBJ2-2; 8 nucleotides line up with TRBD1. The CDR3 consists of 15 residues. V gave up 6 bases and J gave up 6 bases; unmatched junction bases: 9. Germline CDR1 and CDR2: MRHNA and SNTAGT.

The rearrangement uses TRBV30 and TRBJ1-2; possibly TRBD1 for D (5 bases). The CDR3 consists of 12 residues. Germline assignment: CDR1 GTSNPN and CDR2 SVGIG (reference sequence). Trimming took 1 base from V and 10 from J, leaving 13 bases between them. The CDR3 sequence: CAWSGGGSDYTF. Here the CDR3 DNA reads TGTGCCTGGAGTGGGGGGGGAAGTGACTACACCTTC.

This CDR3 reads CASSTQQSASGGEQFF. The CDR3 DNA sequence: TGTGCCAGCAGCACCCAACAGTCAGCTTCCGGAGGTGAGCAGTTCTTC. The rearrangement links TRBV9 to TRBJ2-1, with D possibly TRBD2 on 5 matching bases. The V end lost 4 bases, the J end lost 9 bases, and 23 bases lay between the germline ends. The CDR3 runs 16 residues. Germline V gene data show CDR1 as SGDLS and CDR2 as YYNGEE.